This TCR beta chain was observed in a study of cytomegalovirus exposure and HLA in healthy donors. Study results and limitations: Most observed TCR sequences were rare, whereas some public TCRs were detected in many donors.

CDR1 is LNHNV and CDR2 is YYDKDF in the germline V gene (reference sequence). This CDR3 is 16 amino acids long. The ends were cut back, 1 base at V and 3 bases at J, with 13 bases in the middle. The PCR was carried out with 60 Vbeta primers and 13 Jbeta primers. The method was immunoSEQ multiplex PCR; TCRdb's version includes in-frame clones alone and lacks a portion of them. The table lists approximately 100,000 clones, 64% of them singletons. As concerns this clone: What it binds is unknown.

The sequencing sample was made of PBMCs. V usage is TRBV15 and J usage is TRBJ1-5; D unclear. This clonotype was sampled from a human donor in good health. The CDR3 DNA sequence: TGTGCCACCAGCAGAGGAGATGCGGGAACCAATCAGCCCCAGCATTTT. Translating gives CATSRGDAGTNQPQHF.